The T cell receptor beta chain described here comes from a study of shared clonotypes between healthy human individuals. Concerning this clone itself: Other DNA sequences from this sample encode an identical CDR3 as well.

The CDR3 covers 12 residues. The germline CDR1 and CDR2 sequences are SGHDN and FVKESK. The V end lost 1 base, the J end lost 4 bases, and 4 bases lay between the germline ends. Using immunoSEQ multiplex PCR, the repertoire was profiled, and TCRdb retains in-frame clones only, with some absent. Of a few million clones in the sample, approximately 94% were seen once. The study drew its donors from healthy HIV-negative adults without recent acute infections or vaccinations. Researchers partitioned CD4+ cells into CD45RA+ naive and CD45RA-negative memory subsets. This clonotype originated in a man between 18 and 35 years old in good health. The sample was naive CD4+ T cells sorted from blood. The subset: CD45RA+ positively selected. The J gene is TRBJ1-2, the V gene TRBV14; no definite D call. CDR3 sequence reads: CASSQGLYGYTF. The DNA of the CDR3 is TGTGCCAGCAGCCAAGGGCTCTATGGCTACACCTTC.